This entry concerns a single T cell receptor beta chain. Its target is not known. An assay was performed, and its level was deep. The sorted-subset replicate PCRs were given 150 to 250 ng DNA, which is tens of thousands of T cell genomes. The assay was immunoSEQ multiplex PCR, and TCRdb's table has in-frame clones only and misses some. The sample carries millions of clones, roughly nine tenths recorded once. The data are from a study of shared clonotypes between healthy human individuals. CD4+ cells yielded CD45RA+ naive and CD45RA-negative memory subsets. Study observations and caveats: Generation probability values for non-shared clonotypes were lower than those for clonotypes shared by all four donors.

From germline, CDR1 is SGHDT and CDR2 YYEEEE. V dropped 1 base and J dropped 4 bases, with 8 bases sitting between them. There are 13 residues in the CDR3. Sample: naive CD4+ T cells sorted from blood. The sample's subset: CD45RA+ positively selected. V is TRBV5-6 and J is TRBJ1-2; D not certain. The origin of this receptor is a man in his late teens or twenties in good health. CDR3 DNA sequence: TGTGCCAGCAGCTTGATCTCGGTCTATGGCTACACCTTC. Its translation is CASSLISVYGYTF. Full variable domain (missing parts from reference TRBV5-6 and TRBJ1-2): DAGVTQSPTHLIKTRGQQVTLRCSPKSGHDTVSWYQQALGQGPQFIFQYYEEEERQRGNFPDRFSGHQFPNYSSELNVNALLLGDSALYLCASSLISVYGYTFGSGTRLTVV.